This TCR beta chain was recorded in a study of blood T cell repertoires in COVID-19. Study at large: The study drew acute and convalescent COVID-19 samples from the United States, Italy and Spain. T cells, B-cell-depleted T cells, or PBMCs provided the cDNA or gDNA that served as material.

In the authors' workflow: Counts of nucleated cells, estimated from reference gene primer amplification, were obtained. This table comes from immunoSEQ multiplex PCR, and its TCRdb copy is limited to in-frame clones, with some not included. Clone size and the V and J calls come from that table; the DNA yielded D and trimming. The top ten clones hold roughly 13% of a sample with approximately 71,000 clones, about 81% of them seen once. The CDR3 covers 14 residues. The junction had 6 bases not matched to a gene; V was cut back by 3 bases and J by 6 bases. Germline lookup yields CDR1 DFQATT and CDR2 SNEGSKA (reference sequence).

Sample: peripheral blood. The chain is built from TRBV20-1 and TRBJ2-7, with TRBD2 matching 12 bases. The clonotype comes from a woman aged 80 or older with acute or convalescent COVID-19. The CDR3 bases are TGCAGTGCTAGTCGACTAGCGGGAGTTGGCGAGCAGTACTTC. Its protein is CSASRLAGVGEQYF.